Sequencing of this T cell receptor beta chain was carried out in a study of blood T cell repertoires in COVID-19. Study information: The United States, Italy and Spain provided the acute and convalescent COVID-19 samples. Nucleic acid was either cDNA or gDNA, and it came from T cells, B-cell-depleted T cells, or PBMCs.

Per the study methods: Estimated nucleated cell counts came from reference gene primer amplification. Only in-frame clones appear in the TCRdb table, and some are missing; sequencing was by immunoSEQ multiplex PCR. The DNA gave D and trimming, while V, J and clone size come from that table. The sample contains 200,000 to 250,000 clones, roughly 90% of which appear only once. The CDR3 runs 14 residues. J gave up 0 bases and V 7 bases, and 5 bases lay outside the gene matches. Germline V lookup: CDR1 MNHEY, CDR2 SMNVEV (reference sequence). Cohort allocation depended upon clinical history that participants reported.

Sequencing used PBMCs or T cells enriched from blood (not recorded which). The origin of this receptor is a woman between 25 and 40 years old with acute COVID-19. The rearrangement uses TRBV27 and TRBJ1-1, with TRBD1 matching 7 bases. The chain's CDR3 is CASKQGQVNTEAFF. The CDR3 nucleotides read TGTGCCAGCAAGCAAGGACAGGTGAACACTGAAGCTTTCTTT.